A selection of T cell receptor beta chains follows, all from one sample in a study of OX40 agonist ivuxolimab in advanced cancers. Repertoires were generated with immunoSEQ multiplex PCR, while TCRdb's copy carries only in-frame clones and drops some. The repertoire holds about 60,000 clones, with nearly 95% as singletons. This specimen consisted of CD4+ or CD8+ T cells sorted from blood, obtained in a trial of the OX40 agonist ivuxolimab. The receptors were sampled from an adult with an advanced solid tumor such as melanoma, head and neck, liver or kidney cancer. Both conserved end residues are part of each CDR3. The D gene is left open where the match is weak. Clone size, where shown, is once, few, many, or a class for clones that have expanded.

len	v_gene	j_gene	abundance	d_gene	CDR3nt	CDR3aa
11	TRBV21-1	TRBJ2-7	few	-	TGTGCCAGCAGCTTGTCCCACGAGCAGTACTTC	CASSLSHEQYF
13	TRBV9	TRBJ2-1	-	-	TGTGCCAGCAGATCTTTAGGGGATAATGAGCAGTTCTTC	CASRSLGDNEQFF
13	TRBV28	TRBJ2-5	-	TRBD1	TGTGCCAGCAGTCGGACAGGAATAGAGACCCAGTACTTC	CASSRTGIETQYF
15	TRBV29-1	TRBJ2-7	-	-	TGCAGCGTTGAAGATAATAGCGGAGTCCTTTACGAGCAGTACTTC	CSVEDNSGVLYEQYF
14	TRBV25-1	TRBJ1-2	-	-	TGTGCCAGCAGTGAATGGGCAGAGCTCTCCGGCTACACCTTC	CASSEWAELSGYTF
14	TRBV27	TRBJ2-2	-	-	TGTGCCAGCAGTTATTCTGAACGGGCCGGGGAGCTGTTTTTT	CASSYSERAGELFF
17	TRBV19	TRBJ2-1	few	TRBD2	TGTGCCAGTAGTATAGACGACGCGGGAGGCCGTTCAAATGAGCAGTTCTTC	CASSIDDAGGRSNEQFF
13	TRBV7-9	TRBJ2-1	-	-	TGTGCCAGCAGCACGCGAGGACCGGGAGAGCAGTTCTTC	CASSTRGPGEQFF
14	TRBV4-1	TRBJ1-1	-	-	TGCGCCAGCAGCCATCCGGCAGGGATTTATGATGCTTTCTTT	CASSHPAGIYDAFF
18	TRBV13	TRBJ2-7	-	TRBD2	TGTGCCAGCAGCTTAGGCCCCGGCGGGAGCGTTAGCTCCTACGAGCAGTACTTC	CASSLGPGGSVSSYEQYF
15	TRBV5-6	TRBJ2-7	-	-	TGTGCCAGCAGCTTGGCCTGGGGGCCGACCTACGAGCAGTACTTC	CASSLAWGPTYEQYF
17	TRBV7-2	TRBJ1-2	-	-	TGTGCCAGCAGCTTAGTAGGGGGGGCAACAGGGAACTATGGCTACACCTTC	CASSLVGGATGNYGYTF
16	TRBV7-8	TRBJ1-3	few	TRBD1	TGTGCCAGCAGCTTGCCCGACAGGGTATGGGGAAACACCATATATTTT	CASSLPDRVWGNTIYF
14	TRBV28	TRBJ2-1	-	-	TGTGCCAGCAGTTTCGTCAGCGATTACAATGAGCAGTTCTTC	CASSFVSDYNEQFF
13	TRBV9	TRBJ2-1	-	TRBD2	TGTGCCAGCAGGGCTAGCGGGGACAATGAGCAGTTCTTC	CASRASGDNEQFF
16	TRBV28	TRBJ2-3	-	TRBD1	TGTGCCAGCAGTTTGGGCCTCAGGGGGCTGGAAGATACGCAGTATTTT	CASSLGLRGLEDTQYF
14	TRBV28	TRBJ1-6	-	-	TGTGCCAGCAGCCCATGGGGGGGAGGTACACCCCTCCACTTT	CASSPWGGGTPLHF
15	TRBV2	TRBJ2-7	-	-	TGTGCCAGCAGTGAATTTTCAATCGGGAACTACGAGCAGTACTTC	CASSEFSIGNYEQYF
19	TRBV27	TRBJ2-3	-	-	TGTGCCAGCAATACGGGGGCGTTCACACAGATCGCCTCCACAGATACGCAGTATTTT	CASNTGAFTQIASTDTQYF
15	TRBV7-6	TRBJ1-5	-	TRBD1	TGTGCCAGCAGCTTAGGACAGGGAAGCAATCAGCCCCAGCATTTT	CASSLGQGSNQPQHF
16	TRBV27	TRBJ1-5	-	-	TGTGCCAGCAGTTTATCAGCAGGGGAAAAAGATCAGCCCCAGCATTTT	CASSLSAGEKDQPQHF
15	TRBV5-6	TRBJ2-5	-	-	TGTGCCAGCAGCTTGGTCCAGCCGTACCAAGAGACCCAGTACTTC	CASSLVQPYQETQYF
13	TRBV10-2	TRBJ2-5	-	-	TGCGCCAGCGTAGCAGGGGCCCAAGAGACCCAGTACTTC	CASVAGAQETQYF
12	TRBV10-3	TRBJ2-7	-	-	TGTGCCATCTTGACGGAGAACTACGAGCAGTACTTC	CAILTENYEQYF
15	TRBV27	TRBJ2-7	-	-	TGTGCCAGCAGTTTATCGGAAGGCAGTCCCTCCGAGCAGTACTTC	CASSLSEGSPSEQYF
13	TRBV7-8	TRBJ2-7	-	-	TGTGCCAGCAGCTTAAGGGCTGGGTACGAGCAGTACTTC	CASSLRAGYEQYF
12	TRBV29-1	TRBJ2-6	-	-	TGCAGCGTACCTGGTGGGGCCAACGTCCTGACTTTC	CSVPGGANVLTF
14	TRBV7-2	TRBJ2-7	-	-	TGTGCCAGCAGCTTCGGAGGGGGTTCCTACGAGCAGTACTTC	CASSFGGGSYEQYF
14	TRBV6-5	TRBJ2-5	-	TRBD2	TGTGCCAGCAGAACTAGCGGGACCGAAGAGACCCAGTACTTC	CASRTSGTEETQYF
13	TRBV5-1	TRBJ1-5	-	-	TGCGCCAGTGCGGGACTTCCCAATCAGCCCCAGCATTTT	CASAGLPNQPQHF
12	TRBV27	TRBJ1-1	-	-	TGTGCCAGCTCCTATGGGGGAACTGAAGCTTTCTTT	CASSYGGTEAFF
17	TRBV4-3	TRBJ1-3	few	-	TGCGCCAGCAGCCAAGATCTCCAGACAGACTCTGGAAACACCATATATTTT	CASSQDLQTDSGNTIYF
11	TRBV25-1	TRBJ2-7	few	TRBD2	TGTGCCAGCAGTGTGGGGGGGGAGCAGTACTTC	CASSVGGEQYF
13	TRBV19	TRBJ2-7	-	-	TGTGCCAGTAGGGGTAGGGGTCTTCACGAGCAGTACTTC	CASRGRGLHEQYF
15	TRBV6-1	TRBJ1-2	-	TRBD1	TGTGCCAGCAGTGAACTGGACAGGGTAGACTATGGCTACACCTTC	CASSELDRVDYGYTF
13	TRBV28	TRBJ1-2	-	TRBD1	TGTGCCACCAAAACCCGGGACAGCTATGGCTACACCTTC	CATKTRDSYGYTF
16	TRBV9	TRBJ2-1	-	TRBD2	TGTGCCAGCAGCGTCGCCGGGACTAGCGCCTTAAATGAGCAGTTCTTC	CASSVAGTSALNEQFF
20	TRBV2	TRBJ2-3	-	TRBD2	TGTGCCAGCAGTTACCGAGGGACTAGCGGGAGGACGGGAAACCCAGATACGCAGTATTTT	CASSYRGTSGRTGNPDTQYF
16	TRBV4-2	TRBJ2-3	-	TRBD2	TGTGCCAGCGTCCAACTAGCGGGAGGGCCTCGAGATACGCAGTATTTT	CASVQLAGGPRDTQYF
15	TRBV9	TRBJ2-3	-	-	TGTGCCAGCAGCGTAGGCGGGATTGAAGCAGATACGCAGTATTTT	CASSVGGIEADTQYF
14	TRBV10-2	TRBJ1-2	-	-	TGCGCCAGCGGAGATTCGGGGGGTACCGCGGGCTACACCTTC	CASGDSGGTAGYTF